Presented here are 14 T cell receptor beta chains from one specimen sequenced in a study of monozygotic twins with inflammatory bowel disease. Using the 5' RACE reads, TCRdb records one entry per CDR3 protein without DNA. Its clone listing holds approximately 150,000 distinct CDR3 sequences. The sequencing input was blood. The receptor source for this set is a human donor with ulcerative colitis or Crohn's disease, or a healthy co-twin of an affected twin (not recorded which).

The CDR3 reads CSAPGLAGGETQYF. The V and J genes are TRBV20-1 and TRBJ2-5; the D call from TCRdb, TRBD2, cannot be confirmed without DNA. Per germline, CDR1 DFQATT and CDR2 SNEGSKA (reference sequence). The CDR3 spans 14 residues.

This chain joins TRBV11-2 and TRBJ2-7; no DNA is available, so the TRBD1 call from TCRdb remains unchecked. Germline assignment: CDR1 SGHAT and CDR2 FQNNGV. There are 14 residues in the CDR3. The CDR3 sequence: CASSLDPRTDEQYF.

V usage is TRBV7-3 and J usage is TRBJ2-1; the TRBD1 assignment by TCRdb is unverifiable without DNA. Germline V gene data show CDR1 as SGHTA and CDR2 as FQGTGA. The CDR3 loop spans 19 amino acids. CDR3 loop: CASSSTRNSGTGDYNEQFF.

This chain joins TRBV15 and TRBJ2-2; without DNA, the TCRdb call of TRBD1 cannot be checked. Germline CDR1 LNHNV, CDR2 YYDKDF (reference sequence). This CDR3 region has 17 residues. The CDR3 sequence: CATSRDRGASNTGELFF. Using reference TRBV15 and TRBJ2-2 for the parts outside the CDR3, the full variable domain is DAMVIQNPRYQVTQFGKPVTLSCSQTLNHNVMYWYQQKSSQAPKLLFHYYDKDFNNEADTPDNFQSRRPNTSFCFLDIRSPGLGDTAMYLCATSRDRGASNTGELFFGEGSRLTVL.

CDR3 region: CASSRGLPSYNEQFF. The V and J genes are TRBV7-8 and TRBJ2-1; TCRdb designates TRBD2, a call that cannot be tested without DNA. There are 15 residues in the CDR3. Germline lookup yields CDR1 SGHVS and CDR2 FQNEAQ.

The CDR3 region is CASSLDGRDTQYF. The rearrangement joins TRBV11-3 to TRBJ2-3. Germline CDR1 and CDR2: SGHNT and YENEEA. There are 13 residues in the CDR3.

The V and J genes are TRBV19 and TRBJ1-1; with no DNA, the TCRdb D assignment of TRBD1 cannot be verified. Germline V lookup: CDR1 LNHDA, CDR2 SQIVND (reference sequence). The CDR3 covers 14 residues. The CDR3: CATSIGTWWAEAFF.

The CDR3 sequence is CASSPGGRSSYEQYF. V and J are TRBV5-4 and TRBJ2-7; TCRdb returns TRBD2, unconfirmable since there is no DNA. The CDR3 is made up of 15 amino acids. Germline assignment: CDR1 SGHNT and CDR2 YYREEE (reference sequence).

This chain connects TRBV12-3 or TRBV12-4 to TRBJ1-2; TCRdb names TRBD1, which stays unverified in the absence of DNA. CDR3 size: 15 residues. The CDR3: CASSPPQGYDYGYTF.

The chain recombines TRBV20-1 with TRBJ2-7; TCRdb names TRBD2, which stays unverified in the absence of DNA. CDR1 DFQATT and CDR2 SNEGSKA come from the germline V gene (reference sequence). This CDR3 spans 14 amino acids. The CDR3 sequence is CSARRGRESGEQYF.

This chain connects TRBV25-1 to TRBJ2-5. The CDR3 has 14 residues. The V gene's germline CDR1 is MGHDK and CDR2 SYGVNS. CDR3: CASSEGGIEETQYF.

V and J are TRBV11-2 and TRBJ1-2. This CDR3 contains 14 residues. CDR1 and CDR2 (germline): SGHAT, FQNNGV. CDR3 loop: CATRRPSPVYGYTF.

The genes are TRBV9 and TRBJ2-1; TCRdb designates TRBD2, a call that cannot be tested without DNA. This CDR3 is 15 amino acids long. CDR1 SGDLS and CDR2 YYNGEE come from the germline V gene. CDR3 residues: CASSLLAGGPNEQFF. Using reference TRBV9 and TRBJ2-1 for the parts outside the CDR3, the full variable domain is DSGVTQTPKHLITATGQRVTLRCSPRSGDLSVYWYQQSLDQGLQFLIQYYNGEERAKGNILERFSAQQFPDLHSELNLSSLELGDSALYFCASSLLAGGPNEQFFGPGTRLTVL.

The rearrangement links TRBV19 to TRBJ2-3; the TCRdb call, TRBD2, lacks DNA for checking. In germline, CDR1 is LNHDA, CDR2 SQIVND (reference sequence). The CDR3 loop spans 15 amino acids. The CDR3 reads CASNLGSGSTDTQYF.